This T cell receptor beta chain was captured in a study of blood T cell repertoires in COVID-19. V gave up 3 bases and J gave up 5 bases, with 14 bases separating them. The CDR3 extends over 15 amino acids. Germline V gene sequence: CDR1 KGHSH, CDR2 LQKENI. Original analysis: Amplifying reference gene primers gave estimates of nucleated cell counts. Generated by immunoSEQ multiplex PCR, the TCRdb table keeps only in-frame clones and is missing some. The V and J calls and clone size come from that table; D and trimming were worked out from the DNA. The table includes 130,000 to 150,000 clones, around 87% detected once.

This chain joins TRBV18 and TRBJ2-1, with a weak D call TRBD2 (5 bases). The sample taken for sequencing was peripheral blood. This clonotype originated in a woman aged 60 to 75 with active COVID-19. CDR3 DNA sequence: TGTGCCAGCTCACCGAGTTGGGTGAGGGACAATGAGCAGTTCTTC. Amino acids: CASSPSWVRDNEQFF.